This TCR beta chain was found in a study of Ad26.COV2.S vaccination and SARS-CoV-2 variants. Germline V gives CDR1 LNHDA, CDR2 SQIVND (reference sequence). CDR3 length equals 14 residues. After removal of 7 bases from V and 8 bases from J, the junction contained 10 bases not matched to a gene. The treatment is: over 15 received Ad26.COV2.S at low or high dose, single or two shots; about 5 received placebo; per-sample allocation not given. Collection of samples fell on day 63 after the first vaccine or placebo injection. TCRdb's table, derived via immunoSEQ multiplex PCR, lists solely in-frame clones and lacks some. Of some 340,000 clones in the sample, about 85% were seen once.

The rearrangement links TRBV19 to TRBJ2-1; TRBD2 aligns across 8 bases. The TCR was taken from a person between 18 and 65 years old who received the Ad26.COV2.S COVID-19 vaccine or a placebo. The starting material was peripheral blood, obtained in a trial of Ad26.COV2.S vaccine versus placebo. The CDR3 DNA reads TGTGCCAGTACGACGGGGGGGCCCGAGGATGAGCAGTTCTTC. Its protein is CASTTGGPEDEQFF.